The clone carrying this T cell receptor (beta chain) was observed a handful of times. Its antigen is still unknown. The data stem from a study of T-cell reconstitution after alpha-beta-depleted transplantation in children. General study points: Several hundred expanded graft clones reportedly supplied alpha-beta T cells about two months after transplant. T-cell numbers and diversity, one year after transplant, stemmed largely from T cells that were newly produced. Recipient T cells and thymic progenitors that survived were the source of the high TCRbeta diversity seen at day 60 in some patients.

The CDR3 totals 14 residues. V dropped 6 bases and J dropped 4 bases, with 16 bases sitting between them. The authors prepared the TCRbeta library with unique molecular identifiers. Each CDR3 protein gets one entry after TCRdb re-called the PCR reads with MiXCR. The table has about a million distinct CDR3 sequences, 25% to 35% seen once. V usage is TRBV12-3 or TRBV12-4 and J usage is TRBJ2-7; possibly TRBD1 for D (6 bases). The source is a boy under three years old who had a stem cell transplant for SCID, so the T cells may come from the graft donor. The sample consisted of PBMCs, mostly from graft donor cells, taken 360 days after TCRalphabeta/CD19-depleted stem cell transplant. This CDR3 reads CASSLGQYEYEQYF. The CDR3 nucleotides are TGTGCCAGCAGCCTAGGACAGTACGAGTACGAGCAGTACTTC.